This TCR beta chain was sequenced during a study of cytomegalovirus exposure and HLA in healthy donors. Germline assignment: CDR1 ENHRY and CDR2 SYGVKD. Losses at the gene ends were 5 bases for V and 7 bases for J; bases not matched to a gene: 7. The length of the CDR3 is 15 residues. On this clone: What it binds is unknown.

The PCR ran on 60 Vbeta and 13 Jbeta primers. Here immunoSEQ multiplex PCR was the method, and the copy in TCRdb shows in-frame clones only, minus some. The sample shows around 100,000 clones, roughly 83% of them seen only once. Study observations and caveats: According to the study, around 160 TCR beta chains were cytomegalovirus-associated. HLA-A and HLA-B allele assignments for most subjects were reportedly predicted accurately using TCR beta sequences. For TCR beta chains, V- and J-gene trimming was later linked to a missense DCLRE1C variant.

The TCR originated in a woman under 30 in good health and CMV-seropositive. Material for sequencing was PBMCs. The chain employs TRBV10-3 and TRBJ2-4, with 11 positions matching TRBD2. The DNA for the CDR3 is TGTGCCATCAGTTCGGGACTAGCGGAAATTAACATTCAGTACTTC. This sequence encodes CAISSGLAEINIQYF.